This T cell receptor beta chain was recorded in a study of blood T cell repertoires in COVID-19. CDR3 length equals 17 residues. The germline V gene has CDR1 MNHEY and CDR2 SMNVEV (reference sequence). Between the trimmed V and J ends, which lost 2 bases and 1 base, there was a span of 17 bases. Only in-frame clones appear in the TCRdb table, and some are missing; sequencing was by immunoSEQ multiplex PCR. The sample yields under 300,000 clones, 86% seen once. Seattle's enrolled individuals joined amid active infection and were then monitored longitudinally. Sequencing was performed on peripheral blood. This TCR derives from a woman in her twenties or thirties with COVID-19, enrolled during active disease. The gene calls are TRBV27 and TRBJ1-1; D not certain. This CDR3 reads CASSLLAGSEANTEAFF. CDR3 sequence (DNA): TGTGCCAGCAGTTTACTCGCTGGGTCCGAGGCGAACACTGAAGCTTTCTTT.